A single sample is the source of the 18 T cell receptor beta chains below, sequenced in a study of T cells after yellow fever vaccination. TCRdb reprocessed the 5' RACE reads with MiXCR, giving one entry per CDR3 protein. The sample carries 150,000 or so distinct CDR3 sequences, around 9.7% recorded once. The sample here was CD8+ T cells sorted from PBMCs, taken 45 days after the yellow fever booster vaccination. The receptors stem from a man younger than 30 who received the YFV17D yellow fever vaccine.

Only a few counts were recorded for this clonotype. The chain is built from TRBV7-2 and TRBJ2-2, with D possibly TRBD1 on 6 matching bases. The V and J ends lost 8 bases and 4 bases respectively, with 11 bases between them. Germline V gene lookup returns CDR1 SGHTA and CDR2 FQGNSA. The CDR3 is made up of 13 amino acids. CDR3 in DNA: TGTGCCAGCCGACAGGTTCTCACCGGGGAGCTGTTTTTT. Translated, it gives CASRQVLTGELFF.

For the CDR3, the DNA is TGTGCCAGCTCTGGGGTGTACTACGAGCAGTACGTC. This encodes CASSGVYYEQYV. This chain joins TRBV7-9 and TRBJ2-7; D gene uncertain. Trimming took off 8 bases at V and 3 bases at J, with 11 bases between the two ends. The CDR3 is 12 amino acids. CDR1 SEHNR and CDR2 FQNEAQ come from the germline V gene (reference sequence).

This clonotype was counted only a few times. The chain joins TRBV5-4 to TRBJ1-1; maybe TRBD1 (5 bases). Germline CDR1 is SGHNT and CDR2 is YYREEE (reference sequence). The V gene lost 2 bases and the J gene lost 4 bases, with 12 bases spanning the gap. This CDR3 contains 14 residues. CDR3 amino acids: CASSFLDTSTEAFF. The CDR3 DNA sequence: TGTGCCAGCAGCTTCTTGGACACGAGCACTGAAGCTTTCTTT.

This clonotype has just a few counts. This chain connects TRBV14 to TRBJ1-1; D is unresolved. The CDR3 contains 15 residues. Germline loops: CDR1 SGHDN, CDR2 FVKESK. Trimming pared 1 base from V and 0 bases from J, leaving 9 bases between. CDR3 sequence (DNA): TGTGCCAGCAGCCAAGGCCCAGGACTGAACACTGAAGCTTTCTTT. It yields the protein CASSQGPGLNTEAFF. The full variable domain, its missing parts supplied by reference TRBV14 and TRBJ1-1, is EAGVTQFPSHSVIEKGQTVTLRCDPISGHDNLYWYRRVMGKEIKFLLHFVKESKQDESGMPNNRFLAERTGGTYSTLKVQPAELEDSGVYFCASSQGPGLNTEAFFGQGTRLTVV.

This clonotype was seen a few times. This chain uses TRBV7-3 with TRBJ2-1, with D possibly called TRBD1 or TRBD2 (7 bases each). The CDR3 totals 17 residues. Germline V gives CDR1 SGHTA, CDR2 FQGTGA. Trimming took off 6 bases at V and 8 bases at J, with 26 bases between the two ends. The CDR3 reads CASSHPQDRAGADEQFF. The CDR3 nucleotides are TGTGCCAGCAGTCACCCCCAAGACAGGGCGGGAGCGGATGAGCAGTTCTTC.

In its sample, this clonotype was seen many times. The CDR3 nucleotides read TGTGCCAGCGGTGGACGAGTAGAAACCTACGAGCAGTACTTC. This translates into CASGGRVETYEQYF. The chain uses TRBV6-2 or TRBV6-3 and TRBJ2-7, with D unresolved. Germline V gives CDR1 MNHEY, CDR2 SVGEGT. V dropped 8 bases and J dropped 2 bases, with 16 bases sitting between them. The CDR3 is 14 amino acids.

This clonotype has a handful of counts. The V call is TRBV6-2 or TRBV6-3, the J call TRBJ2-5, with D possibly being TRBD1 (6 bases). The CDR3 length is 18 residues. Germline loops: CDR1 MNHEY, CDR2 SVGEGT. Trimming left V 2 bases short and J 3 bases short, with 22 bases between. The CDR3 region has the DNA TGTGCCAGCAGTTACAACCACTACCGCAGAGGGGGAGAAGAGACCCAGTACTTC. This encodes CASSYNHYRRGGEETQYF.

This clonotype was detected a few times. Here the CDR3 reads CSRPGTEEYNEQFF. Here the CDR3 DNA reads TGCAGCAGACCTGGGACAGAAGAGTACAATGAGCAGTTCTTC. The V and J genes are TRBV20-1 and TRBJ2-1, with 7 bases matching TRBD1. The CDR3 extends over 14 amino acids. Germline V lookup: CDR1 DFQATT, CDR2 SNEGSKA (reference sequence).

This clonotype was counted many times. The genes are TRBV11-2 and TRBJ2-1; TRBD2 agrees at 11 bases. Losses at the gene ends were 0 bases for V and 5 bases for J; bases not matched to a gene: 6. Germline V gives CDR1 SGHAT, CDR2 FQNNGV. The CDR3 is made up of 17 amino acids. CDR3 in amino acids: CASSLDGFSGGDNEQFF. CDR3 sequence (DNA): TGTGCCAGCAGCTTAGATGGGTTTAGCGGGGGGGACAATGAGCAGTTCTTC.

This chain uses TRBV9 with TRBJ2-2; TRBD2 agrees at 8 bases. Losses at the gene ends were 6 bases for V and 6 bases for J; bases not matched to a gene: 16. Looked up from germline, CDR1 is SGDLS and CDR2 is YYNGEE. The CDR3 consists of 17 residues. DNA for the CDR3: TGTGCCAGCACCGCCTGGGCGAGCGGGGGAGGGGCCGGGGAGCTGTTTTTT. Translation gives CASTAWASGGGAGELFF.

Many counts were recorded for this clonotype. The J gene is TRBJ2-5, the V gene TRBV28, with TRBD1 as a possible D gene (6 bases). The V and J ends lost 5 bases and 3 bases respectively, with 7 bases between them. The CDR3 sequence is 12 residues long. In germline, CDR1 is MDHEN, CDR2 SYDVKM. The CDR3 DNA reads as TGTGCCAGCAGTCAGGGGAAAGAGACCCAGTACTTC. Amino acid sequence: CASSQGKETQYF.

This clonotype has more than one count but fewer than ten. This chain links TRBV29-1 with TRBJ2-5; TRBD1 matches 11 bases. Per germline, CDR1 SQVTM and CDR2 ANQGSEA. With V trimmed by 2 bases and J by 5 bases, 10 bases remained unmatched. The CDR3 totals 16 residues. The DNA for the CDR3 is TGCAGCGTTGAATTTCCGGACAGGGGGCAGGAGGAGACCCAGTACTTC. This sequence encodes CSVEFPDRGQEETQYF.

The chain is built from TRBV5-1 and TRBJ2-2, with 11 bases fitting TRBD1. Germline CDR1 is SGHRS and CDR2 is YFSETQ. After removal of 2 bases from V and 0 bases from J, the junction contained 9 bases not matched to a gene. CDR3 length equals 19 residues. CDR3 region: CASSFFTGQGEPNTGELFF. The CDR3 DNA follows: TGCGCCAGCAGCTTTTTCACGGGACAGGGGGAGCCGAACACCGGGGAGCTGTTTTTT. Full variable domain (outside the CDR3, taken from reference TRBV5-1 and TRBJ2-2): KAGVTQTPRYLIKTRGQQVTLSCSPISGHRSVSWYQQTPGQGLQFLFEYFSETQRNKGNFPGRFSGRQFSNSRSEMNVSTLELGDSALYLCASSFFTGQGEPNTGELFFGEGSRLTVL.

This clonotype was counted a few times. This chain connects TRBV20-1 to TRBJ2-7; D is uncertain. CDR3 length: 9 amino acids. Germline assignment: CDR1 DFQATT and CDR2 SNEGSKA (reference sequence). V lost 5 bases, J lost 9 bases, and 8 bases lay in between. This CDR3 reads CSAALGQYF. The CDR3 DNA is TGCAGTGCTGCCCTCGGGCAGTACTTC.

This clonotype was counted a few times. This chain links TRBV30 with TRBJ2-1; either TRBD1 or TRBD2 may supply D (5 bases each). Germline V gene lookup returns CDR1 GTSNPN and CDR2 SVGIG (reference sequence). V dropped 2 bases and J dropped 4 bases, with 12 bases sitting between them. The CDR3 runs to 14 residues. The CDR3 bases are TGTGCCTGGAGTCCGGGACGATGGTACAATGAGCAGTTCTTC. Translating gives CAWSPGRWYNEQFF.

Many counts were recorded for this clonotype. The chain has TRBV6-2 or TRBV6-3 and TRBJ1-1, with D maybe TRBD1 (6 bases). V was cut by 4 bases and J by 8 bases, with 14 bases left in between. The CDR3 covers 13 residues. Germline V CDR1 and CDR2: MNHEY, SVGEGT. CDR3 in amino acids: CASSFSGGTEAFF. In DNA form, the CDR3 reads TGTGCCAGCAGTTTTTCTGGGGGGACAGAAGCTTTCTTT.

The gene calls are TRBV7-9 and TRBJ2-7; TRBD2 agrees at 9 bases. V was clipped by 5 bases and J by 5 bases; unmatched bases: 4. CDR1 is SEHNR, CDR2 FQNEAQ, per germline (reference sequence). The CDR3 totals 13 residues. CDR3 nucleotides: TGTGCCAGCAGCCCGCGGGGGGGCAACGAGCAGTACGTC. Its translation is CASSPRGGNEQYV.

V is TRBV4-3 and J is TRBJ1-1, with 7 nucleotides matching TRBD1. CDR3 length equals 16 residues. With 2 bases clipped from V and 4 bases from J, the junction kept 10 bases outside the gene matches. Germline CDR1 reads LGHNA; CDR2 reads YSLEER. The CDR3 DNA is TGCGCCAGCAGCCAAATTAGGGCAGGGGGGACCACTGAAGCTTTCTTT. It encodes CASSQIRAGGTTEAFF.